A single TCR beta chain is shown here with its context. What it recognizes is unknown. Assay used: immunoSEQ multiplex PCR; TCRdb lists only in-frame clones, some missing. The repertoire includes about 97,000 clones, around 89% of them detected once, and under 7.5% sits in the top ten. The sample comes from a study of PD-1 blockade in classical Hodgkin lymphoma. All patients relapsed after autologous stem cell transplantation, and brentuximab vedotin exposure varied. Broader study findings: Similar baseline diversity was found in complete responders and newly diagnosed patients.

Sequencing was performed on peripheral blood mononuclear cells (PBMCs), taken before the second cycle of nivolumab. This receptor was identified in a human donor with classical Hodgkin lymphoma.

Here the CDR3 DNA reads TGTGCCAGCAGCGCCGGGGGGCCAGAAGATACGCAGTATTTT. Translated, it gives CASSAGGPEDTQYF. The rearrangement links TRBV9 to TRBJ2-3; D is perhaps TRBD2 (7 bases). Germline V gene data show CDR1 as SGDLS and CDR2 as YYNGEE. This CDR3 has 14 amino acids. Trimming removed 3 bases from V and 5 bases from J, with 13 bases in between.